These T cell receptor beta chains were read from a single sample in a study of early T cells in non-severe SARS-CoV-2 infection. TCRdb recomputed calls from the 5' RACE reads with MiXCR, one row per CDR3 protein. Found here are tens of thousands of distinct CDR3 sequences, over 10% of them singletons; the top ten hold approximately 1.4%. The specimen was whole blood, collected at baseline. These receptors were taken from an adult who was a healthcare worker with PCR-confirmed SARS-CoV-2 infection or an uninfected control (not recorded which). The CDR3 runs from the conserved cysteine through the conserved F or W. A D gene is named only where the DNA matches it firmly. Not all rows give a size; the values are once, few, many and, for expanded clones, a class.

>TRBJ1-1|TRBD1|-|TRBV18
TGTGCCAGCTCACCGACGACAGGGGACACTGAAGCTTTCTTT
CASSPTTGDTEAFF
>TRBJ2-3|-|-|TRBV20-1
TGCAGTGTTTTAAAGACAGATACGCAGTATTTT
CSVLKTDTQYF
>TRBJ1-1|-|few|TRBV5-6
TGTGCCAGCAGCTCTCTGACAAACATGAACACTGAAGCTTTCTTT
CASSSLTNMNTEAFF
>TRBJ2-1|-|many|TRBV6-4
TGTGCCAGCAGTCGACAGGCTAACAATGAGCAGTTCTTC
CASSRQANNEQFF
>TRBJ1-4|-|few|TRBV7-9
TGTGCCAGCAGCTTAGCGGCAGAAAAACTGTTTTTT
CASSLAAEKLFF
>TRBJ1-1|-|-|TRBV11-2
TGTGCCAGCAGCTTAATGTTGGGATCTGGGAACACTGAAGCTTTCTTT
CASSLMLGSGNTEAFF
>TRBJ1-1|TRBD1|few|TRBV15
TGTGCCACCAGCAGCTGGGACAGGGAGGGGACTGAAGCTTTCTTT
CATSSWDREGTEAFF
>TRBJ2-1|-|-|TRBV13
TGTGCCAGCAGCTTGTACAGATTAGACAATGAGCAGTTCTTC
CASSLYRLDNEQFF
>TRBJ2-2|TRBD2|-|TRBV5-1
TGCGCCAGCAGCTTCGCGGGGGGAAACACCGGGGAGCTGTTTTTT
CASSFAGGNTGELFF
>TRBJ2-7|-|-|TRBV20-1
TGCAGTGCCAGACAGTTTACCTACGAGCAGTACTTC
CSARQFTYEQYF
>TRBJ2-1|TRBD2|-|TRBV18
TGTGCCAGCTCACCCCGGCTAGCGGATGAGCAGTTCTTC
CASSPRLADEQFF
>TRBJ2-5|-|-|TRBV11-3
TGTGCCGTCCCTTGGTGGGCAGTCCAAGAGACCCAGTACTTC
CAVPWWAVQETQYF
>TRBJ2-6|-|few|TRBV7-9
TGTGCCAGCAGTACCAGCTTCTCTGGGGCCAACGTCCTGACTTTC
CASSTSFSGANVLTF
>TRBJ2-3|TRBD1|-|TRBV10-3
TGTGCCATCAGTGAAACAGGGGCGAGCACAGATACGCAGTATTTT
CAISETGASTDTQYF
>TRBJ1-6|-|many|TRBV20-1
TGCAGTGCTAGAGATAATATGGGAGGGGATGGTAATTCACCCCTCCACTTT
CSARDNMGGDGNSPLHF
>TRBJ2-7|TRBD1|-|TRBV7-9
TGTGCCAGCAGCTTGTCCCGGACAGGGGGACGCTACGAGCAGTACTTC
CASSLSRTGGRYEQYF
>TRBJ2-7|-|few|TRBV24-1
TGTGCCACCAGTGACTTCCGGACAGCCGAGCAGTACTTC
CATSDFRTAEQYF
>TRBJ1-1|TRBD1|few|TRBV5-1
TGCGCCAGCAGCCCCTTGAGTTCAGGGGGAAATGAAGCTTTCTTT
CASSPLSSGGNEAFF
>TRBJ2-3|TRBD1|many|TRBV7-6
TGTGCCAGCAGCGCCGGACAGGGGAGCACAGATACGCAGTATTTT
CASSAGQGSTDTQYF
>TRBJ2-7|-|many|TRBV7-9
TGTGCCAGCAGCTTAGTTGGCCAGGGTGGACAGTACTTC
CASSLVGQGGQYF
>TRBJ2-2|-|-|TRBV12-3/TRBV12-4
TGTGCCAGCAGTTTAGCAGGTTCCACCGGGGAGCTGTTTTTT
CASSLAGSTGELFF
>TRBJ2-3|-|-|TRBV2
TGTGCCAGCAGGGAACAGGGTAAATGGACAGATACGCAGTATTTT
CASREQGKWTDTQYF
>TRBJ1-3|-|-|TRBV18
TGTGCCAGCTCATCAACGCAGGGAAACACCATATATTTT
CASSSTQGNTIYF
>TRBJ2-7|-|many|TRBV2
TGTGCCAGCAGTGATTCCCCGGACTACGAGCAGTACTTC
CASSDSPDYEQYF
>TRBJ1-2|-|few|TRBV6-1
TGTGCCAGCAGTGAATATTCGGGACCTAACTATGGCTACACCTTC
CASSEYSGPNYGYTF
>TRBJ1-2|-|few|TRBV5-1
TGCGCCAGCACCCAGGAGGGACGGTATGGCTACACCTTC
CASTQEGRYGYTF
>TRBJ1-1|-|-|TRBV28
TGTGCCAGCAGAGTATTCGGCACTGAAGCTTTCTTT
CASRVFGTEAFF
>TRBJ1-1|-|few|TRBV27
TGTGCCAGCAGTTTATTAGGGGTGAACACTGAAGCTTTCTTT
CASSLLGVNTEAFF
>TRBJ2-3|TRBD2|few|TRBV7-2
TGTGCCAGCAGCACCAGACTAGCACTCACAGATACGCAGTATTTT
CASSTRLALTDTQYF
>TRBJ2-7|-|many|TRBV28
TGTGCCAGCAGTTCCCCCCTAAGGGACACCTACGAGCAGTACTTC
CASSSPLRDTYEQYF
>TRBJ1-2|-|-|TRBV12-3/TRBV12-4
TGTGCCAGCAGTTTAGGAGGGCTCTATGGCTACACCTTC
CASSLGGLYGYTF
>TRBJ1-2|TRBD1|-|TRBV18
TGTGCCAGCTCACCAAATACAGGGGAAGGGCGCTATGGCTACACCTTC
CASSPNTGEGRYGYTF
>TRBJ2-5|-|-|TRBV30
TGTGCCTGGAGTGTAGGCACACAAGAGACCCAGTACTTC
CAWSVGTQETQYF
>TRBJ2-5|-|few|TRBV27
TGTGCCAGCAGTAGGCTCAGGGGAGAGACCCAGTACTTC
CASSRLRGETQYF
>TRBJ2-7|TRBD2|-|TRBV6-5
TGTGCCAGCACGCCTAGCGGGGTACTCTACGAGCAGTACTTC
CASTPSGVLYEQYF
>TRBJ2-2|-|-|TRBV28
TGTGCCAGCAGTCCGATGGGCCCCGGGGAGCTGTTTTTT
CASSPMGPGELFF
>TRBJ2-5|TRBD2|-|TRBV5-5
TGTGCCAGCAGCTTGCTAGCGGGGGAACAGACCCAGTACTTC
CASSLLAGEQTQYF
>TRBJ2-2|TRBD1|-|TRBV28
TGTGCCAGCAGTCTGGACAGGGGTCGCACCGGGGAGCTGTTTTTT
CASSLDRGRTGELFF
>TRBJ2-7|TRBD1|few|TRBV28
TGTGCCAGCAGTTCTCTCAGGGGGCGTACCTACGAGCAGTACTTC
CASSSLRGRTYEQYF
>TRBJ2-3|TRBD2|few|TRBV12-3/TRBV12-4
TGTGCCAGCAGTTTACCGGGTTTAGCGGGGGGGCCAGATACGCAGTATTTT
CASSLPGLAGGPDTQYF
>TRBJ1-1|-|few|TRBV28
TGTGCCAGCAGGACGGGCAGGGTGAACACTGAAGCTTTCTTT
CASRTGRVNTEAFF
>TRBJ1-1|TRBD1|many|TRBV6-5
TGTGCCAGCAGCTCCGGAAGACAGGGAACTGAAGCTTTCTTT
CASSSGRQGTEAFF
>TRBJ2-2|TRBD1|-|TRBV7-8
TGTGCCAGCAGCCCCCCCGGGACAGTCGCGAACACCGGGGAGCTGTTTTTT
CASSPPGTVANTGELFF
>TRBJ2-7|TRBD2|-|TRBV12-3/TRBV12-4
TGTGCCAGCAGGTACATGCCGGGACTAGCCGACGAGCAGTACTTC
CASRYMPGLADEQYF
>TRBJ1-5|TRBD1|-|TRBV27
TGTGCCAGCGGACAGGGATATAGCAATCAGCCCCAGCATTTT
CASGQGYSNQPQHF
>TRBJ1-2|-|-|TRBV28
TGTGCCAGCAGTTCGGGACTGATGATCTATGGCTACACCTTC
CASSSGLMIYGYTF
>TRBJ1-1|-|-|TRBV28
TGTGCCAGCAGAGTATACGGCACTGAAGCTTTCTTT
CASRVYGTEAFF
>TRBJ2-1|TRBD2|-|TRBV7-2
TGTGCCAGCAGCCTTAGAGCTAGCGGGATCCTCTCCTACAATGAGCAGTTCTTC
CASSLRASGILSYNEQFF
>TRBJ1-6|TRBD1|many|TRBV29-1
TGCAGCGTTGAAGAGGGACAGGGAATATCGTCACCCCTCCACTTT
CSVEEGQGISSPLHF
>TRBJ1-5|-|-|TRBV19
TGTGCCAGTAGTATGCGGGAGGGGCAGCCCCAGCATTTT
CASSMREGQPQHF
>TRBJ1-2|-|few|TRBV12-3/TRBV12-4
TGTGCCAGCAGTTTACTGGCAGGGTATGGCTACACCTTC
CASSLLAGYGYTF
>TRBJ1-3|-|-|TRBV5-6
TGTGCCAGCAGCTTAACCGGGACCGGAAACACCATATATTTT
CASSLTGTGNTIYF